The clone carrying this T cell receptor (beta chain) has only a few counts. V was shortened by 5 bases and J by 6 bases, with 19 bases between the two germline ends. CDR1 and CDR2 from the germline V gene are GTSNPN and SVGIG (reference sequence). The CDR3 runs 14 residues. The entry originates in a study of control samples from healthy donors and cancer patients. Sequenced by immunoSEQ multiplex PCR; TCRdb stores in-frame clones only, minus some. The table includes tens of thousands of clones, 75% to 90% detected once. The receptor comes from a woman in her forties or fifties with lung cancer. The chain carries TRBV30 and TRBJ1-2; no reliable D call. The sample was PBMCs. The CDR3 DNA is TGTGCCTGGGAGGCAAAGGCTAGGTCTAATGGCTACACCTTC. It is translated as CAWEAKARSNGYTF. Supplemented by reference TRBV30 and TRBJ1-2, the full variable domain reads SQTIHQWPATLVQPVGSPLSLECTVEGTSNPNLYWYRQAAGRGLQLLFYSVGIGQISSEVPQNLSASRPQDRQFILSSKKLLLSDSGFYLCAWEAKARSNGYTFGSGTRLTVV.